This T cell receptor (beta chain) was captured in a study of blood T cell repertoires in COVID-19. Study background: The samples span acute and convalescent COVID-19 from the United States, Italy and Spain. Sources were T cells, B-cell-depleted T cells, or PBMCs; the material itself was cDNA or gDNA.

V was shortened by 6 bases and J by 1 base, with 12 bases between the two germline ends. The germline gives CDR1 KGHSH, CDR2 LQKENI. The length of the CDR3 is 14 residues. In the study's own analysis: Counts of nucleated cells, estimated from reference gene primer amplification, were obtained. The method was immunoSEQ multiplex PCR; TCRdb's version includes in-frame clones alone and lacks a portion of them. That table gives V, J and clone size, and the DNA gave D and trimming. The sample yields roughly 250,000 clones, approximately 90% seen once. The sequence was obtained from a middle-aged woman who had recovered from COVID-19. The sequencing input was peripheral blood. The V and J genes are TRBV18 and TRBJ1-1; D ambiguous. The CDR3 region is CASSPIDTNTEAFF. Written as DNA, the CDR3 is TGTGCCAGCTCTCCGATAGACACGAACACTGAAGCTTTCTTT.